This is a list of T cell receptor beta chains from one sample in a study of T-cell memory formation after mild COVID-19. Each CDR3 protein gets one entry after TCRdb re-called the 5' RACE reads with MiXCR. In the table there are roughly 350,000 distinct CDR3 sequences, around a fifth of which are singletons. Specimen: PBMCs or a T cell subset sorted from them (not recorded which). These receptor sequences come from an adult woman who had mild COVID-19 (a few samples of this study predate the infection). Cell type and time point are not known. The CDR3 runs from the conserved cysteine through the conserved F or W. The order of the fields is D gene, V gene, J gene, clone size, CDR3 DNA, CDR3 protein. D genes are given only for firm matches. For some rows the clone size is stated as once, few or many, or as a class when expanded; others skip it.

>TRBD1|TRBV6-6|TRBJ2-7|-
TGTGCCAGCAGTACAGGGGGCTCCCCCTCCTACGAGCAGTACTTC
CASSTGGSPSYEQYF
>TRBD2|TRBV2|TRBJ2-5|few
TGTGCCAGCAGTGAAGGACTAGCGGGGGAAGAGACCCAGTACTTC
CASSEGLAGEETQYF
>TRBD1|TRBV12-3/TRBV12-4|TRBJ1-2|few
TGTGCCAGCAGTCCTAGGGACAGAACTAACTATGGCTACACCTTC
CASSPRDRTNYGYTF
>TRBD2|TRBV12-3/TRBV12-4|TRBJ2-2|few
TGTGCCAGCAGTTTGGGACTAGCGGTACCCGGGGAGCTGTTTTTT
CASSLGLAVPGELFF
>-|TRBV5-4|TRBJ2-5|-
TGTGCCAGCAGCTCCGTTGGTGAGACCCAGTACTTC
CASSSVGETQYF
>-|TRBV11-3|TRBJ1-1|few
TGTGCCAGCAGCTTAGAACATGGTGAAGCTTTCTTT
CASSLEHGEAFF
>-|TRBV12-3/TRBV12-4|TRBJ1-1|once
TGTGCCAGCAGAAACAGACCTAACACTGAAGCTTTCTTT
CASRNRPNTEAFF
>-|TRBV2|TRBJ1-1|-
TGTGCCAGCAGTTGGGGCACACTGAACACTGAAGCTTTCTTT
CASSWGTLNTEAFF
>TRBD1|TRBV29-1|TRBJ1-5|few
TGCAGCGTCGTGACAGGGGTCAATCAGCCCCAGCATTTT
CSVVTGVNQPQHF
>TRBD2|TRBV7-2|TRBJ2-7|many
TGTGCCAGCAGCAAAGGACTAGCGGAGTCGAACGAGCAGTACTTC
CASSKGLAESNEQYF
>TRBD1|TRBV3-1|TRBJ2-5|few
TGTGCCAGCAGCAAACAGGGGGCGCGAGGTGAGACCCAGTACTTC
CASSKQGARGETQYF
>-|TRBV18|TRBJ1-1|-
TGTGCCAGCTCACCAGCAGGGAGTCCTAATGAAGCTTTCTTT
CASSPAGSPNEAFF
>TRBD1|TRBV11-2|TRBJ1-5|-
TGTGCCAGCAGCTTAGGACAGGGCACTCAGCCCCAGCATTTT
CASSLGQGTQPQHF
>-|TRBV20-1|TRBJ1-1|few
TGCAGTGCTAGTGAAGGGCCAAGTGAAGCTTTCTTT
CSASEGPSEAFF
>TRBD2|TRBV3-1|TRBJ2-5|few
TGTGCCAGCAGCCAAGGGACGTCTAGCGGCGGAGAGACCCAGTACTTC
CASSQGTSSGGETQYF
>-|TRBV7-6|TRBJ2-2|many
TGTGCCAGCAGCTTAGGGTTGGGGAGCCCGTCGAACACCGGGGAGCTGTTTTTT
CASSLGLGSPSNTGELFF
>-|TRBV4-2|TRBJ1-5|-
TGTGCCAGCAGCCCCCGGGCCTCTCTCGGCAATCAGCCCCAGCATTTT
CASSPRASLGNQPQHF
>-|TRBV7-2|TRBJ2-1|few
TGTGCCAGCAGCGCGGTCGGCCTAAGCCAGTTCTTC
CASSAVGLSQFF
>-|TRBV9|TRBJ2-5|-
TGTGCCAGCAGCGTAGATTTAGAAGAGACCCAGTACTTC
CASSVDLEETQYF
>-|TRBV20-1|TRBJ2-7|-
TGCAGTGCTAGAGCCTCCTCCTACAGTACGGCCTACGAGCAGTACTTC
CSARASSYSTAYEQYF
>-|TRBV14|TRBJ2-3|-
TGTGCCAGCAGCCAATTAGGGACACCCAGTACGCAGTATTTT
CASSQLGTPSTQYF
>-|TRBV11-3|TRBJ2-3|many
TGTGCCAGCAGCGCGGGCGGGACAGTCGCAGATACGCAGTATTTT
CASSAGGTVADTQYF
>TRBD1|TRBV5-6|TRBJ1-1|-
TGTGCCAGCAGCACAAGGGCAGGGGGCCTGGGCACTGAAGCTTTCTTT
CASSTRAGGLGTEAFF
>-|TRBV5-4|TRBJ1-6|-
TGTGCCAGCAGCTTGCCTGGAGGGAACTCACCCCTCCACTTT
CASSLPGGNSPLHF
>TRBD2|TRBV3-1|TRBJ2-1|many
TGTGCCAGCAGCCAAGTGGAGCGGGGATATTACAATGAGCAGTTCTTC
CASSQVERGYYNEQFF
>-|TRBV5-6|TRBJ1-1|-
TGTGCCAGCAGCCTCCGACAGACAGGACATGAAGCTTTCTTT
CASSLRQTGHEAFF
>TRBD2|TRBV7-9|TRBJ2-1|many
TGTGCCAGCAGCTCATCGGGACTAGCGCGGGACAATGAGCAGTTCTTC
CASSSSGLARDNEQFF
>-|TRBV6-1|TRBJ2-3|-
TGTGCCAGCAGTGAAGGGGCTGCAGATACGCAGTATTTT
CASSEGAADTQYF
>-|TRBV5-1|TRBJ2-7|few
TGCGCCAGCAGCTTGGAGGGTAGGGGCTACGAGCAGTACTTC
CASSLEGRGYEQYF
>-|TRBV5-4|TRBJ2-7|-
TGTGCCAGCACGTCGGAGGGGGACGAGCAGTACTTC
CASTSEGDEQYF
>-|TRBV20-1|TRBJ2-5|many
TGCAGTGCTAGACGCAGGGCGGAGACCCAGTACTTC
CSARRRAETQYF
>TRBD1|TRBV5-5|TRBJ2-3|few
TGTGCCAGCAGCTTGGGACAGGGAAACGCAGATACGCAGTATTTT
CASSLGQGNADTQYF
>TRBD2|TRBV5-1|TRBJ2-2|-
TGCGCCAGCAGCCCGCCTAGCGGGGGGGCCGGGGAGCTGTTTTTT
CASSPPSGGAGELFF